These 3 T cell receptor beta chains were sequenced from one sample in a study of blood T cell repertoires in COVID-19. TCRdb's table, derived via immunoSEQ multiplex PCR, lists solely in-frame clones and lacks some. Of roughly 250,000 clones in the sample, 70% to 90% were seen once. What was sequenced was peripheral blood. These receptors were obtained from a woman in her thirties or forties who had recovered from COVID-19.

The V gene is TRBV3-1 (or the pseudogene TRBV3-2), the J gene TRBJ2-6; 7 nucleotides align to TRBD2. CDR3 length: 19 residues. Germline V gene data show CDR1 as LGHDT and CDR2 as YNNKEL (reference sequence). With V trimmed by 0 bases and J by 2 bases, 10 bases remained unmatched. The CDR3 protein is CASSQDMWRENAGANVLTF. Written as DNA, the CDR3 is TGTGCCAGCAGCCAAGACATGTGGCGGGAGAACGCTGGGGCCAACGTCCTGACTTTC.

This chain links TRBV19 with TRBJ2-3; TRBD2 matches at 11 bases. The CDR3 is 18 residues long. CDR1 is LNHDA, CDR2 SQIVND, per germline (reference sequence). With 1 base clipped from V and 1 base from J, the junction kept 7 bases outside the gene matches. This chain's CDR3 is CASSIGLAGGGRTDTQYF. The CDR3 coding sequence is TGTGCCAGTAGTATAGGGCTAGCGGGAGGAGGTCGCACAGATACGCAGTATTTT.

This clone appeared once. This rearrangement joins TRBV24-1 to TRBJ2-3; 7 nucleotides align to TRBD1. The CDR3 extends over 16 amino acids. The germline V gene has CDR1 KGHDR and CDR2 SFDVKD. The J segment lost 4 bases and the V segment lost 0 bases, leaving 6 bases of the junction unmatched. This chain's CDR3 is CATSDLTGAVSDTQYF. The CDR3 DNA reads as TGTGCCACCAGTGATTTGACAGGGGCGGTTTCAGATACGCAGTATTTT.